This entry lists 10 T cell receptor beta chains sequenced from one sample in a study of identical twins (dated by TCRdb to 2016 to 2018). Receptor libraries were prepared by 5' RACE. Sequencing instrument: Illumina HiSeq 2000. TCRdb reprocessed the public reads (quality trimming at Q25 with fastp, clone calling with MiXCR) and kept in-frame beta chains. CDR3 protein duplicates are merged, each entry listing the most common genes and DNA. Here the sample has under 500,000 distinct CDR3 sequences; 13% to 15% occur a single time. Of the sample, approximately 1% is held by the ten largest clones. The same data also went into a second study, on yellow fever vaccine responses in identical twins.

Material for sequencing was CD4+ T cells sorted from blood. The receptor set was obtained from a woman aged 18-29 years in good health.

The table lists this clonotype with many counts. CDR3 region: CASSSRVGAGNTIYF. As DNA, the CDR3 is TGTGCCAGCAGTTCCCGGGTGGGGGCGGGGAACACCATATATTTT. This chain connects TRBV12-3 or TRBV12-4 to TRBJ1-3; possibly TRBD1 for D (6 bases). This CDR3 is built from 15 residues. V lost 4 bases and J lost 7, with 17 bases in between.

This clonotype was recorded many times. The V and J genes are TRBV29-1 and TRBJ2-5; D not certain. Germline CDR1 is SQVTM and CDR2 is ANQGSEA. V was pared by 3 bases and J by 2 bases, with 10 bases between. There are 13 residues in the CDR3. As DNA, the CDR3 is TGCAGCGTTGATTCGCTGGAACAAGAGACCCAGTACTTC. Translated: CSVDSLEQETQYF. The full variable domain, rest sourced from reference TRBV29-1 and TRBJ2-5, is SAVISQKPSRDICQRGTSLTIQCQVDSQVTMMFWYRQQPGQSLTLIATANQGSEATYESGFVIDKFPISRPNLTFSTLTVSNMSPEDSSIYLCSVDSLEQETQYFGPGTRLLVL.

This clonotype was observed at least ten times. The genes are TRBV6-5 and TRBJ2-3; D is unclear. The germline V gene encodes CDR1 MNHEY and CDR2 SVGAGI. V shed 4 bases and J shed 7 bases, with 6 bases lying between them. The CDR3 length is 11 residues. DNA for the CDR3: TGTGCCAGCAGTTTAGGCAATACGCAGTATTTT. It yields the protein CASSLGNTQYF.

This clonotype was counted many times. The chain uses TRBV2 and TRBJ2-1; 14 nucleotides line up with TRBD2. Germline V gene data show CDR1 as SNHLY and CDR2 as FYNNEI. The CDR3 is 15 residues long. The V segment lost 3 bases and the J segment 9 bases; nucleotides outside the gene matches: 4. The CDR3 here is CASSETSGGAAEQFF. The CDR3 coding sequence is TGTGCCAGCAGTGAGACTAGCGGGGGGGCGGCTGAGCAGTTCTTC.

This clonotype was seen at least ten times. This chain joins TRBV6-2 or TRBV6-3 and TRBJ2-7; maybe TRBD1 (5 bases). V was trimmed by 6 bases and J by 4 bases, leaving 16 bases between them. The CDR3 is 14 residues long. The germline V gene encodes CDR1 MNHEY and CDR2 SVGEGT. Written as DNA, the CDR3 is TGTGCCAGCAGGGGCGAAAGGGGATGGTACGAGCAGTACTTC. This codes for CASRGERGWYEQYF.

This clonotype appeared a few times. The CDR3 DNA sequence: TGCAGTGCTAGTCTTAAACACGTTACCTACGAGCAGTACTTC. The encoded protein is CSASLKHVTYEQYF. This sequence joins TRBV20-1 and TRBJ2-7; D not certain. Trimming left V 3 bases short and J 2 bases short, with 14 bases between. The length of the CDR3 is 14 residues. Germline V gives CDR1 DFQATT, CDR2 SNEGSKA (reference sequence).

This clonotype has just a few counts. CDR3 loop: CASSLGQGWYEQYF. The CDR3 DNA reads as TGCGCCAGCAGCTTAGGACAGGGTTGGTACGAGCAGTACTTC. The V call is TRBV5-1, the J call TRBJ2-7; 8 nucleotides agree with TRBD1. This CDR3 contains 14 residues. The germline gives CDR1 SGHRS, CDR2 YFSETQ. Trimming cost V 2 bases and J 4 bases; bases outside gene matches: 5.

The chain uses TRBV7-2 and TRBJ2-5, with 8 nucleotides matching TRBD2. Trimming removed 4 bases from V and 2 bases from J; junction bases left unmatched: 6. The CDR3 totals 15 residues. The germline gives CDR1 SGHTA, CDR2 FQGNSA. The CDR3 sequence: CASSSPRGGQETQYF. The CDR3 DNA follows: TGTGCCAGCAGCTCCCCTCGGGGGGGACAAGAGACCCAGTACTTC. The full variable domain, rest sourced from reference TRBV7-2 and TRBJ2-5, is GAGVSQSPSNKVTEKGKDVELRCDPISGHTALYWYRQSLGQGLEFLIYFQGNSAPDKSGLPSDRFSAERTGGSVSTLTIQRTQQEDSAVYLCASSSPRGGQETQYFGPGTRLLVL.

As concerns this clonotype: A single base separates this from a much larger clone, so it may be a read error. V gene TRBV5-1 combines with J gene TRBJ2-1, with D unresolved. CDR1 and CDR2 from the germline V gene are SGHRS and YFSETQ. The CDR3 totals 13 residues. For the CDR3, the DNA is TGCGCCAGCAGCTTGGTTGCGAACAATAAGCAGTTCTTC. This translates into CASSLVANNKQFF.

V gene TRBV6-5 combines with J gene TRBJ2-6; no definite D call. V lost 0 bases, J lost 4 bases, and 7 bases lay in between. Germline V gene sequence: CDR1 MNHEY, CDR2 SVGAGI. The CDR3 spans 15 residues. The CDR3 protein is CASSYSNSGANVLTF. In DNA form, the CDR3 reads TGTGCCAGCAGTTACTCGAATTCCGGGGCCAACGTCCTGACTTTC.